A single sample gave rise to the 18 T cell receptor beta chains below, sequenced in a study of blood T cell repertoires in COVID-19. Clones were sequenced by immunoSEQ multiplex PCR, and TCRdb holds only the in-frame ones, with some missing. The sample has over 150,000 clones; roughly 85% are singletons. Input material: peripheral blood. These receptors were taken from a woman aged 80 or over with acute or convalescent COVID-19.

The V call is TRBV21-1, the J call TRBJ2-3; the table's TRBD2 call for D was not verified on the DNA. TRBV21-1 is annotated as a pseudogene. The CDR3 is 19 residues long. The DNA for the CDR3 is TGTGCCAGCAGCAAAGGCACTAGCGGCGGCCGGGTGAGCACAGATACGCAGTATTTT. The encoded protein is CASSKGTSGGRVSTDTQYF.

V and J are TRBV10-1 and TRBJ2-3, with 9 bases aligning to TRBD2. CDR1 WNHNN and CDR2 SYGVQD come from the germline V gene (reference sequence). There are 16 residues in the CDR3. After removal of 6 bases from V and 1 base from J, the junction contained 8 bases not matched to a gene. The CDR3 sequence: CASSAAVAGGTDTQYF. CDR3 sequence (DNA): TGCGCCAGCAGCGCGGCGGTAGCGGGAGGCACAGATACGCAGTATTTT.

The chain joins TRBV19 to TRBJ1-4, with D unclear. The CDR3 has 13 amino acids. V was clipped by 4 bases and J by 6 bases, with 9 bases between them. Germline CDR1 reads LNHDA; CDR2 reads SQIVND (reference sequence). The CDR3 region has the DNA TGTGCCAGTAGTAGAGGGTTTGATGAAAAACTGTTTTTT. Residues: CASSRGFDEKLFF.

The rearrangement links TRBV5-1 to TRBJ2-2, with 7 bases matching TRBD1. V shed 2 bases and J 3 bases; nucleotides not matched to a gene: 1. The CDR3 totals 14 residues. Germline values: CDR1 SGHRS, CDR2 YFSETQ. The CDR3 region has the DNA TGCGCCAGCAGCTTTACAGGGGACACCGGGGAGCTGTTTTTT. Its translation is CASSFTGDTGELFF.

This chain joins TRBV28 and TRBJ1-2; TRBD1 aligns across 7 bases. Germline V gene data show CDR1 as MDHEN and CDR2 as SYDVKM. The V gene end was trimmed by 5 bases and the J gene end by 3 bases; junction bases not matched to a gene: 9. CDR3 length: 15 amino acids. The CDR3 loop is CASSPHRGWDYGYTF. In DNA, the CDR3 is TGTGCCAGCAGTCCTCACAGGGGATGGGACTATGGCTACACCTTC.

The genes are TRBV4-3 and TRBJ1-2, with TRBD1 identical over 7 bases. This CDR3 has 15 residues. V dropped 5 bases and J dropped 2; count of bases not matched to a gene: 8. Germline V gives CDR1 LGHNA, CDR2 YSLEER. The CDR3, as DNA: TGCGCCAGCAGCATCACGACAGGGAACAACTATGGCTACACCTTC. Translated, it gives CASSITTGNNYGYTF.

V gene TRBV12-3 or TRBV12-4 combines with J gene TRBJ2-6; unclear D gene. Trimming cost V 10 bases and J 0 bases, with 7 bases left between them. The CDR3 runs to 13 residues. The CDR3 coding sequence is TGTGCCATCTCGTCCTCTGGGGCCAACGTCCTGACTTTC. Translating it yields CAISSSGANVLTF.

This clone was seen a handful of times. This chain connects TRBV7-8 to TRBJ2-1; a possible D gene is TRBD2 (6 bases). Germline values: CDR1 SGHVS, CDR2 FQNEAQ. V gave up 4 bases and J gave up 7 bases, with 20 bases separating them. The CDR3 is 16 residues long. CDR3 DNA: TGTGCCAGCAGCTCCTGGGGGGTCCTGAGCCAAAATGAGCAGTTCTTC. This codes for CASSSWGVLSQNEQFF.

The chain recombines TRBV29-1 with TRBJ2-1; 7 nucleotides match TRBD2. Germline V gene lookup returns CDR1 SQVTM and CDR2 ANQGSEA. The ends lost 4 bases at V and 4 bases at J; junction bases unmatched: 7. The CDR3 has 14 residues. This chain's CDR3 is CSVVRLADYNEQFF. The CDR3 DNA follows: TGCAGCGTTGTAAGGCTAGCGGATTACAATGAGCAGTTCTTC.

The chain joins TRBV6-1 to TRBJ2-2; tentative D call: TRBD1 (7 bases). From germline, CDR1 is MNHNS and CDR2 SASEGT. The CDR3 is 14 residues long. The ends were cut back, 6 bases at V and 3 bases at J, with 11 bases in the middle. The CDR3: CASSFRGDTGELFF. The DNA for the CDR3 is TGTGCCAGCAGCTTCAGGGGGGACACCGGGGAGCTGTTTTTT.

This clone was observed once. The CDR3 DNA follows: TGTGCCATCAGTGAGCTAGCGGCCACAGATACGCAGTATTTT. This sequence encodes CAISELAATDTQYF. This chain uses TRBV10-3 with TRBJ2-3, with 7 bases identical to TRBD2. Germline V CDR1 and CDR2: ENHRY, SYGVKD. There are 14 residues in the CDR3. Trimming removed 2 bases from V and 2 bases from J; junction bases left unmatched: 1.

DNA of the CDR3: TGTGCCAGCAGTTACTTCGAGGAGGGAAAACTGTTTTTT. Translating gives CASSYFEEGKLFF. The V call is TRBV6-6, the J call TRBJ1-4, with D unclear. Trimming cost V 1 base and J 10 bases, with 10 bases left between them. The CDR3 consists of 13 residues. Germline-derived CDR1 and CDR2 are MNHNY and SVGAGI (reference sequence).

V gene TRBV27 combines with J gene TRBJ2-1, with D perhaps TRBD2 (5 bases). The CDR3 extends over 15 amino acids. Germline-derived CDR1 and CDR2 are MNHEY and SMNVEV (reference sequence). Between the trimmed V and J ends, which lost 5 bases and 0 bases, there was a span of 11 bases. CDR3 sequence reads: CASSPDSSSYNEQFF. The CDR3 coding sequence is TGTGCCAGCAGTCCGGACTCGAGCTCCTACAATGAGCAGTTCTTC.

The CDR3: CASSQVGGLEAFF. The CDR3, as DNA: TGTGCCAGCAGCCAAGTAGGTGGGCTTGAAGCTTTCTTT. V is TRBV3-1 (or the pseudogene TRBV3-2) and J is TRBJ1-1; D unresolved. The V and J ends lost 1 base and 7 bases respectively, with 10 bases between them. The CDR3 runs 13 residues. Germline loops: CDR1 LGHDT, CDR2 YNNKEL (reference sequence).

The chain joins TRBV4-2 to TRBJ2-1; tentatively, D is TRBD2 (5 bases). Germline V gene lookup returns CDR1 LGHNA and CDR2 YNFKEQ. Trimming took off 0 bases at V and 5 bases at J, with 20 bases between the two ends. The CDR3 is made up of 18 amino acids. The CDR3, as DNA: TGTGCCAGCAGCCAAGATTACCCGGGGAGTGGGTTTGACAATGAGCAGTTCTTC. Encoded protein: CASSQDYPGSGFDNEQFF.

The rearrangement uses TRBV6-1 and TRBJ2-7; 7 bases align to TRBD1. The CDR3 is made up of 15 amino acids. V lost 3 bases, J lost 1 base, and 6 bases stayed unmatched. CDR1 and CDR2 (germline): MNHNS, SASEGT. CDR3 bases: TGTGCCAGCAGTGACCTAGGGGGCGCTTCCTACGAGCAGTACTTC. It specifies CASSDLGGASYEQYF.

This rearrangement joins TRBV5-1 to TRBJ2-7, with 7 bases identical to TRBD1. CDR1 is SGHRS, CDR2 YFSETQ, per germline. This CDR3 has 16 residues. The V and J ends lost 0 bases and 4 bases, in that order; junction bases with no gene match: 10. The DNA of the CDR3 is TGCGCCAGCAGCTTGGCTGGGGTACAGGGGCGGTACGAGCAGTACTTC. Protein sequence: CASSLAGVQGRYEQYF.

The rearrangement joins TRBV11-2 to TRBJ2-5, with TRBD2 identical over 12 bases. The CDR3 has 15 amino acids. CDR1 and CDR2 from the germline V gene are SGHAT and FQNNGV. Germline trimming cut 6 bases from V and 4 bases from J; bases unmatched to any gene: 6. CDR3 sequence (DNA): TGTGCCAGCAGAGGACTAGCGGGGTGGATAGAGACCCAGTACTTC. Its protein is CASRGLAGWIETQYF.